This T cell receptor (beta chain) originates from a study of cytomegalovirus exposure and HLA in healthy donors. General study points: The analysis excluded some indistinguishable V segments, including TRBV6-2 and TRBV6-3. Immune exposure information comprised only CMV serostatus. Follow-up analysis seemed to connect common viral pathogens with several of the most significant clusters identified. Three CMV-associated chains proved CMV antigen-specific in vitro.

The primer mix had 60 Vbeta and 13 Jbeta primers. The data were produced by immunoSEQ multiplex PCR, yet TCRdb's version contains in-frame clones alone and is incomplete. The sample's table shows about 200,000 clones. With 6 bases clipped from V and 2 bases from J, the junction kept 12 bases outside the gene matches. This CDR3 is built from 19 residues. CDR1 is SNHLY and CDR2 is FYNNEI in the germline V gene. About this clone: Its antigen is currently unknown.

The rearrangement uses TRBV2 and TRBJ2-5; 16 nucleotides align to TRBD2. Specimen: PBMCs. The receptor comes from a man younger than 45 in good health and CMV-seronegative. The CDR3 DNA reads TGTGCCAGCAGCGGACCTCCGGGACTAGCGGGAGGGGGACAAGAGACCCAGTACTTC. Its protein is CASSGPPGLAGGGQETQYF.